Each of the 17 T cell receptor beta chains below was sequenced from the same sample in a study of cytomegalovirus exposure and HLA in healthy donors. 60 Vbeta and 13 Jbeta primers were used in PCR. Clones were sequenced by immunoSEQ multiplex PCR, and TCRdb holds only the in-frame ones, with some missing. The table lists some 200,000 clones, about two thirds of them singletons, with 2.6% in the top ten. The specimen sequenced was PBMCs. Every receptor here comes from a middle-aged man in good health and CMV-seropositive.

CDR3 loop: CASSIGSGSSYEQYF. DNA for the CDR3: TGTGCCAGTAGTATAGGTTCAGGAAGCTCCTACGAGCAGTACTTC. V and J are TRBV19 and TRBJ2-7; D unresolved. The CDR3 is 15 residues long. Germline V CDR1 and CDR2: LNHDA, SQIVND (reference sequence). Trimming removed 1 base at V and 0 bases at J, with 10 bases between.

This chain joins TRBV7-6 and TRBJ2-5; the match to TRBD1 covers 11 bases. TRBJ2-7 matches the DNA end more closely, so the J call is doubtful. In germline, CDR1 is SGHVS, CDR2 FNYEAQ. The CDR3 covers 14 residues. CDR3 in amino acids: CASSSGTGGDEQYF. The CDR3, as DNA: TGTGCCAGCAGCTCCGGGACAGGGGGGGACGAGCAGTACTTC.

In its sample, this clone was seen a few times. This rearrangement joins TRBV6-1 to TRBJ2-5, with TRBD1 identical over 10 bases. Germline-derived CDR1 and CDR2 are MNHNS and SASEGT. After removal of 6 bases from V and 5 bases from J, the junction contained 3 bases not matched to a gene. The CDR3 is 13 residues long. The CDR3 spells CASRDRGIETQYF. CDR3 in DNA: TGTGCCAGCAGGGACAGGGGGATTGAGACCCAGTACTTC.

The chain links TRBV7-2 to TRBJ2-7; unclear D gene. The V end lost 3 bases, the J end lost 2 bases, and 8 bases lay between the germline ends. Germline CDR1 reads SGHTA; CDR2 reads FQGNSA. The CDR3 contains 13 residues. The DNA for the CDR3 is TGTGCCAGCAGCTTGCCCGAGACCTACGAGCAGTACTTC. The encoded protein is CASSLPETYEQYF.

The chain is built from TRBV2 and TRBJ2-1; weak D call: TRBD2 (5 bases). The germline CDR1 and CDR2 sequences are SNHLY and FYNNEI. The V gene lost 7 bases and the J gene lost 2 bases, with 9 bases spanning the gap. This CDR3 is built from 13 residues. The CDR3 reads CASTEEAYNEQFF. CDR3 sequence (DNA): TGTGCCAGCACGGAGGAAGCCTACAATGAGCAGTTCTTC.

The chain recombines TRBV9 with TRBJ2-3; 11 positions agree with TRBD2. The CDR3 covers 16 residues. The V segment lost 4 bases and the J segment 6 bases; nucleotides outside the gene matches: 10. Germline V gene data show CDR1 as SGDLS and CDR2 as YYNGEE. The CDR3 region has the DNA TGTGCCAGCAGCACCCATGGTAGCGGGGGGGCGGATACGCAGTATTTT. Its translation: CASSTHGSGGADTQYF.

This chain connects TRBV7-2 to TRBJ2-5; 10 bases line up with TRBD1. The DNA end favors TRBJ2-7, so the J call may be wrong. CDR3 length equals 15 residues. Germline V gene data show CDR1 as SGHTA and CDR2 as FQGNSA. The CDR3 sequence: CASSASGTGANEQYF. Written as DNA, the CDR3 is TGTGCCAGCAGCGCATCCGGGACAGGGGCCAACGAGCAGTACTTC.

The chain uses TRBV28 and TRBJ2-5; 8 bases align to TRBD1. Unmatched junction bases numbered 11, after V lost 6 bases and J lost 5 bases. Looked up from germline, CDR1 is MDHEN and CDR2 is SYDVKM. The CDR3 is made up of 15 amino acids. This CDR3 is CASSPPGTGGETQYF. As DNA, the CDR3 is TGTGCCAGCAGCCCACCCGGGACAGGCGGGGAGACCCAGTACTTC.

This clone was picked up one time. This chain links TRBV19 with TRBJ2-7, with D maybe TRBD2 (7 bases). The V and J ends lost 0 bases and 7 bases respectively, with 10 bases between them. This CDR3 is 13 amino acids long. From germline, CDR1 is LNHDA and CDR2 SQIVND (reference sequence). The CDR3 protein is CASSIERGQEQYF. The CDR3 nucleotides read TGTGCCAGTAGTATAGAGCGGGGGCAGGAGCAGTACTTC.

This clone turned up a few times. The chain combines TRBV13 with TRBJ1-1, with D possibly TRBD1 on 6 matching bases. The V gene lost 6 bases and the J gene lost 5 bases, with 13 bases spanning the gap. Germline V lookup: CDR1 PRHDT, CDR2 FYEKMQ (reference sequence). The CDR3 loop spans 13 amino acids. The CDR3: CASRYREATEAFF. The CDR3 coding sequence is TGTGCCAGCAGATACAGGGAAGCGACTGAAGCTTTCTTT.

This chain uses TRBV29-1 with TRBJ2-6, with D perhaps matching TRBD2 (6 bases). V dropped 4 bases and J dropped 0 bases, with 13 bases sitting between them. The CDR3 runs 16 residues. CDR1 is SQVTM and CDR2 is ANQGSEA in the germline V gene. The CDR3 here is CSVGPRGSSGANVLTF. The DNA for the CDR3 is TGCAGCGTTGGGCCCCGGGGGAGCTCTGGGGCCAACGTCCTGACTTTC.

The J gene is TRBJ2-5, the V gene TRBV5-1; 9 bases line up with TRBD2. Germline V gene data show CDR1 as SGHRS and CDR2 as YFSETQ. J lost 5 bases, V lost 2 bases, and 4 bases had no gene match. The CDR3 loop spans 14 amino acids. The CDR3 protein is CASSFGGGEETQYF. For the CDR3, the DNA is TGCGCCAGCAGCTTTGGCGGGGGGGAGGAGACCCAGTACTTC.

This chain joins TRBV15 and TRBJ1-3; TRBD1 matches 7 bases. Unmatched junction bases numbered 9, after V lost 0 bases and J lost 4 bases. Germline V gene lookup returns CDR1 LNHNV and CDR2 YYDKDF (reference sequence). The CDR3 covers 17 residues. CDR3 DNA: TGTGCCACCAGCAGAGATCGGAGTACAGGGGCGGGAAACACCATATATTTT. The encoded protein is CATSRDRSTGAGNTIYF.

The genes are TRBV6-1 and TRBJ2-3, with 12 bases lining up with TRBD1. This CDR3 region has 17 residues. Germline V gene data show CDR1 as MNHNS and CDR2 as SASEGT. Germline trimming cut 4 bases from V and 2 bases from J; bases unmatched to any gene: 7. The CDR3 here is CASSVLGQGAFTDTQYF. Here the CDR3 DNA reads TGTGCCAGCAGTGTTCTGGGACAGGGGGCTTTCACAGATACGCAGTATTTT.

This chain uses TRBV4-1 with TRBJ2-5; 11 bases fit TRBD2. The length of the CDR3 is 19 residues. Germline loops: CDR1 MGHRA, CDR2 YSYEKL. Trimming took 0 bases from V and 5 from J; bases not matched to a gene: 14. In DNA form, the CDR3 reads TGCGCCAGCAGCCAAGATCCTCTAGCGGGGGGTTCTCTCGAGGAGACCCAGTACTTC. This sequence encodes CASSQDPLAGGSLEETQYF.

The CDR3 DNA sequence: TGTGCCAGCAGTCTCGAAAGGGGTGGCGAGCAGTACTTC. Translated, it gives CASSLERGGEQYF. The chain links TRBV6-4 to TRBJ2-7, with D possibly TRBD1 on 5 matching bases. Germline loops: CDR1 MRHNA, CDR2 SNTAGT. The V end lost 5 bases, the J end lost 6 bases, and 14 bases lay between the germline ends. The CDR3 has 13 residues.

The CDR3 nucleotides are TGTGCCAGTAGTATGCTCGGCTGGAGTTACTCTGGAAACACCATATATTTT. Amino acid sequence: CASSMLGWSYSGNTIYF. The chain recombines TRBV19 with TRBJ1-3, with D unresolved. Germline V gene sequence: CDR1 LNHDA, CDR2 SQIVND (reference sequence). CDR3 length: 17 residues. V was shortened by 3 bases and J by 0 bases, with 15 bases between the two germline ends.